A single sample is the source of the 26 T cell receptor beta chains below, sequenced in a study of shared clonotypes between healthy human individuals. Data came from immunoSEQ multiplex PCR; TCRdb stores just in-frame clones and leaves some out. The table shows hundreds of thousands of clones, with approximately 95% occurring only once. As defined, naive CD8 cells were CD45RO-negative and positively selected for CCR7, with terminally differentiated effector memory CD45RA+ cells excluded. Sequences were obtained from naive CD8+ T cells sorted from blood. The source of these receptors is a woman in her twenties or thirties in good health.

The V gene is TRBV7-9, the J gene TRBJ2-5, with 7 bases aligning to TRBD1. J was trimmed by 3 bases and V by 8 bases; bases with no gene match: 6. CDR3 length equals 13 residues. Per germline, CDR1 SEHNR and CDR2 FQNEAQ (reference sequence). This CDR3 reads CASSGTAKETQYF. CDR3 nucleotide sequence: TGTGCCAGCTCCGGGACAGCTAAAGAGACCCAGTACTTC.

The V gene is TRBV5-4, the J gene TRBJ1-3; weak D call: TRBD1 (6 bases). The germline gives CDR1 SGHNT, CDR2 YYREEE (reference sequence). V was pared by 3 bases and J by 0 bases, with 13 bases between. The CDR3 spans 16 residues. This CDR3 is CASSSWGGGSGNTIYF. DNA of the CDR3: TGTGCCAGCAGCTCTTGGGGAGGGGGCTCTGGAAACACCATATATTTT.

The rearrangement links TRBV4-1 to TRBJ1-1; D perhaps matches TRBD1 (6 bases). Germline V gene sequence: CDR1 MGHRA, CDR2 YSYEKL. V was shortened by 2 bases and J by 8 bases, with 15 bases between the two germline ends. This CDR3 spans 14 amino acids. The CDR3 DNA sequence: TGCGCCAGCAGCCAAAGTTCCCCCGGGACAGAAGCTTTCTTT. Translating gives CASSQSSPGTEAFF.

The gene calls are TRBV15 and TRBJ1-1, with 10 nucleotides matching TRBD1. The CDR3 has 15 amino acids. Germline lookup yields CDR1 LNHNV and CDR2 YYDKDF (reference sequence). The junction had 6 bases not matched to a gene; V was cut back by 3 bases and J by 5 bases. Written as DNA, the CDR3 is TGTGCCACCAGCAGCCTCAGGACAGGGGGGACTGAAGCTTTCTTT. Translating it yields CATSSLRTGGTEAFF.

CDR3 coding DNA: TGCGCCAGCAGCCAAGACCCACCCGAGGCGGAGGGGGCCAATGAGCAGTTCTTC. Protein sequence: CASSQDPPEAEGANEQFF. The V and J genes are TRBV4-1 and TRBJ2-1, with D perhaps matching TRBD1 (7 bases). Trimming cost V 0 bases and J 6 bases, with 21 bases left between them. The CDR3 runs to 18 residues. Germline assignment: CDR1 MGHRA and CDR2 YSYEKL.

The chain employs TRBV28 and TRBJ1-4; tentatively, D is TRBD1 (6 bases). Germline V lookup: CDR1 MDHEN, CDR2 SYDVKM. The CDR3 has 14 residues. The V end lost 1 base, the J end lost 8 bases, and 11 bases lay between the germline ends. The CDR3 here is CASSLSGAIEKLFF. CDR3 bases: TGTGCCAGCAGTTTATCGGGGGCTATCGAAAAACTGTTTTTT.

The chain recombines TRBV14 with TRBJ2-5; either TRBD1 or TRBD2 may supply D (5 bases each). The DNA end is a closer match to TRBJ2-7, so the J assignment may be wrong. This CDR3 is built from 13 residues. CDR1 and CDR2 (germline): SGHDN, FVKESK. The CDR3, as DNA: TGTGCCAGCAGCCCGGGACCCCACTACGAGCAGTACTTC. Its protein is CASSPGPHYEQYF.

The rearrangement links TRBV20-1 to TRBJ2-5, with D perhaps matching TRBD2 (5 bases). Germline assignment: CDR1 DFQATT and CDR2 SNEGSKA (reference sequence). The CDR3 extends over 11 amino acids. The V end was cut by 6 bases, the J end by 2 bases, with 7 bases between. In DNA form, the CDR3 reads TGCAGTGCAAGGACTCAAGAGACCCAGTACTTC. Amino acids: CSARTQETQYF.

The rearrangement links TRBV12-1 to TRBJ2-7; the table's D call, TRBD2, was not checked against the DNA. TRBV12-1 is a documented pseudogene. The CDR3 covers 16 residues. DNA for the CDR3: TGTGCCAGCAGCCCGAGGGGGAGGGGACCTAACTACGAGCAGTACTTC. This gives the protein CASSPRGRGPNYEQYF.

The chain joins TRBV9 to TRBJ2-7, with D perhaps TRBD1 or TRBD2 (6 bases each). The CDR3 has 16 amino acids. The germline gives CDR1 SGDLS, CDR2 YYNGEE. Trimming pared 3 bases from V and 3 bases from J, leaving 19 bases between. CDR3 in amino acids: CASSAQTGAQVYEQYF. The DNA for the CDR3 is TGTGCCAGCAGCGCACAGACGGGGGCGCAGGTCTACGAGCAGTACTTC.

The rearrangement links TRBV5-8 to TRBJ2-7; unclear D gene. This CDR3 is built from 11 residues. Germline CDR1 SGHTS, CDR2 YDEGEE. V lost 4 bases and J lost 6, with 8 bases in between. The DNA for the CDR3 is TGTGCCAGCAGCCCCTATATCGAGCAGTACTTC. Its translation is CASSPYIEQYF.

J is TRBJ2-7 and V is TRBV28, with D hard to call. V lost 5 bases and J lost 1, with 9 bases in between. CDR3 length: 13 residues. Germline assignment: CDR1 MDHEN and CDR2 SYDVKM. The CDR3 loop is CASSDGSSYEQYF. The CDR3 DNA is TGTGCCAGCAGTGACGGATCATCCTACGAGCAGTACTTC.

J is TRBJ2-5 and V is TRBV6-5; 8 positions agree with TRBD2. This CDR3 contains 16 residues. Losses at the gene ends were 2 bases for V and 4 bases for J; bases not matched to a gene: 9. Germline CDR1 and CDR2: MNHEY and SVGAGI. The CDR3 nucleotides read TGTGCCAGCAGTTACCTATCCGGGACTAGAGGAGAGACCCAGTACTTC. Amino acids: CASSYLSGTRGETQYF.

V and J are TRBV6-5 and TRBJ1-1; the D is unclear. V lost 0 bases and J 0 bases, leaving 8 bases between the germline ends. CDR3 length equals 15 residues. Germline CDR1 reads MNHEY; CDR2 reads SVGAGI. CDR3 coding DNA: TGTGCCAGCAGTTACTCGGGAGTTCTGAACACTGAAGCTTTCTTT. Its protein is CASSYSGVLNTEAFF.

This rearrangement joins TRBV29-1 to TRBJ1-4, with D maybe TRBD1 (6 bases). The V end was cut by 0 bases, the J end by 16 bases, with 12 bases between. Germline V gives CDR1 SQVTM, CDR2 ANQGSEA. This CDR3 region has 11 residues. CDR3 nucleotide sequence: TGCAGCGTTGAAGATGGCAGGGGTCCGTTTTTT. This translates into CSVEDGRGPFF.

The chain links TRBV28 to TRBJ2-3; 8 bases align to TRBD2. V gave up 5 bases and J gave up 4 bases; unmatched junction bases: 14. This CDR3 contains 17 residues. CDR1 is MDHEN, CDR2 SYDVKM, per germline. The CDR3 coding sequence is TGTGCCAGCAGTACGAAATGGGACGTCGGGGGGGCAGATACGCAGTATTTT. Protein sequence: CASSTKWDVGGADTQYF.

V gene TRBV7-9 combines with J gene TRBJ2-5, with 9 bases matching TRBD2. With 5 bases clipped from V and 2 bases from J, the junction kept 12 bases outside the gene matches. Germline CDR1 is SEHNR and CDR2 is FQNEAQ (reference sequence). CDR3 length: 17 residues. CDR3 DNA sequence: TGTGCCAGCAGCCGAATAATAGCGGGAGAGAAACAAGAGACCCAGTACTTC. Protein product: CASSRIIAGEKQETQYF.

This clone has a handful of counts. The J gene is TRBJ2-7, the V gene TRBV28; D is unclear. Per the germline V gene, CDR1 is MDHEN and CDR2 is SYDVKM. The CDR3 is 13 residues long. V shed 5 bases and J shed 5 bases, with 13 bases lying between them. The CDR3 sequence is CASSPEAFNEQYF. Here the CDR3 DNA reads TGTGCCAGCAGTCCCGAAGCGTTTAACGAGCAGTACTTC.

The rearrangement joins TRBV7-6 to TRBJ2-2; 10 nucleotides align to TRBD2. Germline-derived CDR1 and CDR2 are SGHVS and FNYEAQ. There are 17 residues in the CDR3. The ends lost 0 bases at V and 3 bases at J; junction bases unmatched: 4. CDR3 bases: TGTGCCAGCAGCTTAGCTCTAGCGGGAGAGCACACCGGGGAGCTGTTTTTT. This translates into CASSLALAGEHTGELFF. Supplemented by reference TRBV7-6 and TRBJ2-2, the full variable domain reads GAGVSQSPRYKVTKRGQDVALRCDPISGHVSLYWYRQALGQGPEFLTYFNYEAQQDKSGLPNDRFSAERPEGSISTLTIQRTEQRDSAMYRCASSLALAGEHTGELFFGEGSRLTVL.

This clone was counted once. The chain links TRBV9 to TRBJ2-5; the D gene could be TRBD1 or TRBD2 (5 bases each). V lost 5 bases, J lost 5 bases, and 13 bases lay in between. The CDR3 length is 13 residues. Looked up from germline, CDR1 is SGDLS and CDR2 is YYNGEE. The CDR3 sequence: CASRPWDDETQYF. CDR3 in DNA: TGTGCCAGCAGACCTTGGGACGACGAGACCCAGTACTTC.

The genes are TRBV5-4 and TRBJ1-1, with 11 nucleotides matching TRBD1. CDR3 length: 16 amino acids. J lost 4 bases, V lost 9 bases, and 14 bases had no gene match. Germline CDR1 SGHNT, CDR2 YYREEE (reference sequence). CDR3 sequence (DNA): TGTGCCACCGGGGGACAGGGGGATATGAGTGTCACTGAAGCTTTCTTT. Amino acids: CATGGQGDMSVTEAFF.

The chain joins TRBV5-1 to TRBJ1-1, with D uncertain. The CDR3 runs to 13 residues. V gave up 4 bases and J gave up 7 bases, with 14 bases separating them. Germline V gene lookup returns CDR1 SGHRS and CDR2 YFSETQ. The CDR3 sequence: CASSGEREDEAFF. In DNA form, the CDR3 reads TGCGCCAGCAGCGGGGAGAGGGAGGATGAAGCTTTCTTT.

This chain connects TRBV19 to TRBJ2-7, with a weak D call TRBD2 (5 bases). V was shortened by 5 bases and J by 3 bases, with 8 bases between the two germline ends. The germline V gene encodes CDR1 LNHDA and CDR2 SQIVND (reference sequence). The CDR3 spans 12 residues. The CDR3 region is CASSPDYYEQYF. For the CDR3, the DNA is TGTGCCAGTAGTCCCGACTACTACGAGCAGTACTTC.

CDR3 region: CASSFGTNTEAFF. CDR3 DNA sequence: TGTGCCAGCAGTTTTGGCACGAACACTGAAGCTTTCTTT. The gene calls are TRBV28 and TRBJ1-1, with D uncertain. Germline CDR1 reads MDHEN; CDR2 reads SYDVKM. V was cut by 3 bases and J by 1 base, with 6 bases left in between. CDR3 length equals 13 residues.

The chain recombines TRBV28 with TRBJ2-1; 7 bases align to TRBD1. Trimming removed 3 bases from V and 0 bases from J; junction bases left unmatched: 5. From germline, CDR1 is MDHEN and CDR2 SYDVKM. CDR3 size: 16 residues. CDR3 protein: CASSLNSGGSYNEQFF. CDR3 sequence (DNA): TGTGCCAGCAGTTTGAACTCAGGGGGCTCCTACAATGAGCAGTTCTTC.

This clone occurred once. The V and J genes are TRBV5-5 and TRBJ2-7; a possible D gene is TRBD2 (6 bases). Per the germline V gene, CDR1 is SGHKS and CDR2 is YYEKEE (reference sequence). V was trimmed by 4 bases and J by 3 bases, leaving 11 bases between them. This CDR3 has 13 residues. CDR3 protein: CASSAGLLYEQYF. The CDR3 DNA is TGTGCCAGCAGCGCGGGACTTCTCTACGAGCAGTACTTC.